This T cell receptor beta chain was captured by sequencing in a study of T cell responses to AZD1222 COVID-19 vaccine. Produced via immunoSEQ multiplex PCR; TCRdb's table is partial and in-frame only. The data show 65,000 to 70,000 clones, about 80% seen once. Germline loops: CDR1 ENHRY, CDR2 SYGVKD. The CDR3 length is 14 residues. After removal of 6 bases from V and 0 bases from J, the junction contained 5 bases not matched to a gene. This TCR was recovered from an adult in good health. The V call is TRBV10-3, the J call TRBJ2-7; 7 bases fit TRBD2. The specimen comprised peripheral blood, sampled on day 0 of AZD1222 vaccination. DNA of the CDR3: TGTGCCATCAGGGGGGGGACGGACTCCTACGAGCAGTACTTC. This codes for CAIRGGTDSYEQYF.